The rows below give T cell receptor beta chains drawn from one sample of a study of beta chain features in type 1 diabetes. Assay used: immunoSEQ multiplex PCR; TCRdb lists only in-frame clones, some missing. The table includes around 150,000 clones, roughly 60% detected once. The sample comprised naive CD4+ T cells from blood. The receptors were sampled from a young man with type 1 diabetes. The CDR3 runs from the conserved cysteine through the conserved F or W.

CDR3aa: CAWKYSPNYEQYF
v_gene: TRBV30
j_gene: TRBJ2-7

CDR3aa: CASSSAGTGRETQYF
v_gene: TRBV7-2
j_gene: TRBJ2-5

CDR3aa: CASSSNRVYGYTF
v_gene: TRBV13
j_gene: TRBJ1-2

CDR3aa: CAWSGVVLHF
v_gene: TRBV30
j_gene: TRBJ1-6

CDR3aa: CASSPWRAYEQYF
v_gene: TRBV7-2
j_gene: TRBJ2-7

CDR3aa: CAISGTDTQYF
v_gene: TRBV10-3
j_gene: TRBJ2-3

CDR3aa: CAWSSGPRGLYEQYF
v_gene: TRBV30
j_gene: TRBJ2-7

CDR3aa: CASSIPSGATGRITYEQYF
v_gene: TRBV9
j_gene: TRBJ2-7

CDR3aa: CASSLGLETQYF
v_gene: TRBV11-2
j_gene: TRBJ2-5

CDR3aa: CASSPGVAAYNEQFF
v_gene: TRBV18
j_gene: TRBJ2-1

CDR3aa: CSVTGSSGNTIYF
v_gene: TRBV29-1
j_gene: TRBJ1-3

CDR3aa: CASSQDRAGDDTQYF
v_gene: TRBV4-1
j_gene: TRBJ2-3

CDR3aa: CASSQGGGGNQPQHF
v_gene: TRBV5-4
j_gene: TRBJ1-5

CDR3aa: CASSILGTGELFF
v_gene: TRBV7-9
j_gene: TRBJ2-2

CDR3aa: CASSSAENIQYF
v_gene: TRBV13
j_gene: TRBJ2-4